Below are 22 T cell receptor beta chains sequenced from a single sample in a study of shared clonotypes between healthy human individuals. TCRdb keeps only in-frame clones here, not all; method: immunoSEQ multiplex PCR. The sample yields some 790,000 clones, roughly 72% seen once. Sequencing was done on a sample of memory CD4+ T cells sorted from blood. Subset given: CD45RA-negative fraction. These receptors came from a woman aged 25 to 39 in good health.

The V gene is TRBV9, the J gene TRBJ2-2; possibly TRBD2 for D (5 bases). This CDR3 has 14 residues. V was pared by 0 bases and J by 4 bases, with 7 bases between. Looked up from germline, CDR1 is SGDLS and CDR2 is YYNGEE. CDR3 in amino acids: CASSVGGATGELFF. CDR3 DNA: TGTGCCAGCAGCGTAGGGGGAGCCACCGGGGAGCTGTTTTTT.

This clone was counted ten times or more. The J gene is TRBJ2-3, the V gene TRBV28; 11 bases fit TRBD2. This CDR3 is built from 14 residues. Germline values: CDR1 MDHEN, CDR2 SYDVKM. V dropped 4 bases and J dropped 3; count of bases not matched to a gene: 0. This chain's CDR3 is CASSSSGRTDTQYF. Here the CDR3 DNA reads TGTGCCAGCAGTTCTAGCGGGAGGACAGATACGCAGTATTTT.

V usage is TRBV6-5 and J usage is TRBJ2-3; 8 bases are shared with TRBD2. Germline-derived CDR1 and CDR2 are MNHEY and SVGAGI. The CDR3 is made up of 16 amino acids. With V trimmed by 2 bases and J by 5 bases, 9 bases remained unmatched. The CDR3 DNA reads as TGTGCCAGCAGTTACACTAGCGGTTCCCGTGGAGATACGCAGTATTTT. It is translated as CASSYTSGSRGDTQYF.

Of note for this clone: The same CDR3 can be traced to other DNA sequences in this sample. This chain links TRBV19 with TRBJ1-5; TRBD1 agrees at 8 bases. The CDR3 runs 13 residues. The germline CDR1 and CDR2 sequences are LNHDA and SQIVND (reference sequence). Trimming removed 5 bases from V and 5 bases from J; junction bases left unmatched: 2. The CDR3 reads CASSGQGDQPQHF. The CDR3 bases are TGTGCCAGTAGTGGACAGGGAGATCAGCCCCAGCATTTT.

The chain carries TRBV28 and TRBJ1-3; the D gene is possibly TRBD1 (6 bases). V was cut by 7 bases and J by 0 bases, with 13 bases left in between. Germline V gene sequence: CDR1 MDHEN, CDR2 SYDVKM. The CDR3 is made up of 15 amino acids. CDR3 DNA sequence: TGTGCCAGCATCCTAACAGGGATCTCTGGAAACACCATATATTTT. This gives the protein CASILTGISGNTIYF.

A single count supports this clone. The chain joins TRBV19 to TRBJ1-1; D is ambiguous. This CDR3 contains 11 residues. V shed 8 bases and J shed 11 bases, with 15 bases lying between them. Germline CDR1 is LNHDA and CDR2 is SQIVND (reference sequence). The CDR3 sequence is CASWMYRRAFF. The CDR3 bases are TGTGCCAGTTGGATGTACAGAAGGGCTTTCTTT.

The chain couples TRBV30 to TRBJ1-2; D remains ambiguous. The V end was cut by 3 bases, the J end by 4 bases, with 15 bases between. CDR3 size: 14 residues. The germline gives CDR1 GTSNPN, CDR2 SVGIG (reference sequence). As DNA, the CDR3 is TGTGCCTGGAGGGACTTTACAGTAGTCTATGGCTACACCTTC. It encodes CAWRDFTVVYGYTF.

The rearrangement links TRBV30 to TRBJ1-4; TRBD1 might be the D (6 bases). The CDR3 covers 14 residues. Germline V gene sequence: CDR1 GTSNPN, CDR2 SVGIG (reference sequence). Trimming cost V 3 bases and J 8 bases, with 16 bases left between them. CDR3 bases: TGTGCCTGGAGACTTTCAGGGGCCATAGAAAAACTGTTTTTT. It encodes CAWRLSGAIEKLFF.

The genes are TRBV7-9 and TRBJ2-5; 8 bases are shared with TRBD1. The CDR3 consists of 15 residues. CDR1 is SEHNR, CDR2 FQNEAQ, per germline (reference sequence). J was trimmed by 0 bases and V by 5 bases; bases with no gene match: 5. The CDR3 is CASSPTGANQETQYF. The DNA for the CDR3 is TGTGCCAGCAGCCCGACAGGGGCTAACCAAGAGACCCAGTACTTC.

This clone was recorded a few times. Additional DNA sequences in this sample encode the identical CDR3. CDR3 sequence (DNA): TGTGCCAGCAGCTTCGGGGGAACCGGGGAGCTGTTTTTT. This encodes CASSFGGTGELFF. V is TRBV9 and J is TRBJ2-2; tentatively, D is TRBD2 (6 bases). With 4 bases removed from V and 5 bases from J, the gap between germline ends came to 9 bases. The germline CDR1 and CDR2 sequences are SGDLS and YYNGEE. The length of the CDR3 is 13 residues.

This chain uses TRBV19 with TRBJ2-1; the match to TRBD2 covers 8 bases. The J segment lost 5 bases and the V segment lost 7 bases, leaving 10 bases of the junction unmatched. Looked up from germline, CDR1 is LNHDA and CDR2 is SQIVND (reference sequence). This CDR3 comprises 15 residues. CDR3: CASNPSGRRNNEQFF. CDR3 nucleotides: TGTGCCAGTAATCCCAGCGGGAGAAGGAACAATGAGCAGTTCTTC.

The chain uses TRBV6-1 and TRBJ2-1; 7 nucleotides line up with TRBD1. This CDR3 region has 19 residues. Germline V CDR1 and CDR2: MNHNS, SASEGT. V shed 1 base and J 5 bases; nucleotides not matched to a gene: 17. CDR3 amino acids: CASSEGILVGKGANNEQFF. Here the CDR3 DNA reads TGTGCCAGCAGTGAAGGTATTCTGGTCGGGAAGGGGGCGAACAATGAGCAGTTCTTC.

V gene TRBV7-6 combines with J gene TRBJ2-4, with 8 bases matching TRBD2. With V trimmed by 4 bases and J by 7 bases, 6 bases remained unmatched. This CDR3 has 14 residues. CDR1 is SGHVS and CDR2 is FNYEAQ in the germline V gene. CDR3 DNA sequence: TGTGCCAGCAGCTCCGGGGGGGGCGTTAACATTCAGTACTTC. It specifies CASSSGGGVNIQYF.

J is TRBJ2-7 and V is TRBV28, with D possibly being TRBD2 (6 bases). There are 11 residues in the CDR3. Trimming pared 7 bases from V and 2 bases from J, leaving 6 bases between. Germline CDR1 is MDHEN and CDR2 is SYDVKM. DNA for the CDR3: TGTGCCAGCAAGCGGGCCTACGAGCAGTACTTC. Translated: CASKRAYEQYF.

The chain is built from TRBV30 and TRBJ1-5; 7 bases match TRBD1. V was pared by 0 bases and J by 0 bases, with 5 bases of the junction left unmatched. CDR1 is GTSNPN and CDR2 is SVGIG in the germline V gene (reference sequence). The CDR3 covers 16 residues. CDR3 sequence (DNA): TGTGCCTGGAGTGTACAGGGGTCCTATAGCAATCAGCCCCAGCATTTT. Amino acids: CAWSVQGSYSNQPQHF.

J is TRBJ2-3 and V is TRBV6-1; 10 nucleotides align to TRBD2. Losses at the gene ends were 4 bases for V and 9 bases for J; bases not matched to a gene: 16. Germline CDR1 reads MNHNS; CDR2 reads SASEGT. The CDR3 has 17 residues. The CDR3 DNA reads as TGTGCCAGCAGTGGAGGCCCTGGGCTAGCGGGAGTTAACACGCAGTATTTT. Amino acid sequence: CASSGGPGLAGVNTQYF.

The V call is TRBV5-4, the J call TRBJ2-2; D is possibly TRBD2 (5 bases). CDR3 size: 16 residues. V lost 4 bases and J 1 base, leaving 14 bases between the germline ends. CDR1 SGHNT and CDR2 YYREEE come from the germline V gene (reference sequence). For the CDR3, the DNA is TGTGCCAGCAGCCAAGTCGGGGTGAGGAACACCGGGGAGCTGTTTTTT. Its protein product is CASSQVGVRNTGELFF.

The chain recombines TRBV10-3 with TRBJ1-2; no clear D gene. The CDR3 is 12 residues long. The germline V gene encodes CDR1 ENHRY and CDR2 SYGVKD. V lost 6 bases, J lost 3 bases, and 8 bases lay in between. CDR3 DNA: TGTGCCATCAGCGACCTTTACTATGGCTACACCTTC. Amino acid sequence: CAISDLYYGYTF.

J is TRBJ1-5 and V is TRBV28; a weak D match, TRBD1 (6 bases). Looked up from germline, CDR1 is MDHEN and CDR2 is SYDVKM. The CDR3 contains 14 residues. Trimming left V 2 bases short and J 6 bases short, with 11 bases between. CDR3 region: CASSLGQGIQPQHF. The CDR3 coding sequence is TGTGCCAGCAGTTTAGGTCAGGGGATTCAGCCCCAGCATTTT.

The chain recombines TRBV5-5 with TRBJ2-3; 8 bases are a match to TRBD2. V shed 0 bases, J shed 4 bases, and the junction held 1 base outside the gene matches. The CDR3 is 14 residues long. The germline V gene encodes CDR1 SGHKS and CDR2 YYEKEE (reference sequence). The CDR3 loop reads CASSLEAGADTQYF. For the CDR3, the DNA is TGTGCCAGCAGCTTGGAAGCGGGAGCAGATACGCAGTATTTT.

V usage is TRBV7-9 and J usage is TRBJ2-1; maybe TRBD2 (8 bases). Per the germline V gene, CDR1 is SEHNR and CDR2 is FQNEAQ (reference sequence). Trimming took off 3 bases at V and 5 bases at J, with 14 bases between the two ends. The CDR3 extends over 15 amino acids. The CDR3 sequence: CASSFFGRGHNEQFF. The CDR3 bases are TGTGCCAGCAGCTTCTTCGGGAGGGGGCACAATGAGCAGTTCTTC.

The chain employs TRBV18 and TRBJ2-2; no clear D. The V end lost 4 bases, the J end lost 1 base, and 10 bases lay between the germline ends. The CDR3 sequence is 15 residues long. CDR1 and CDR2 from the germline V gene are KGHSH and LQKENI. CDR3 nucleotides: TGTGCCAGCTCACAACCAACAGTGAACACCGGGGAGCTGTTTTTT. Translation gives CASSQPTVNTGELFF.